The subject of this entry is one TCR beta chain. The CDR3 contains 13 residues. CDR1 is SNHLY and CDR2 is FYNNEI in the germline V gene. The trim removed 5 bases at V and 6 bases at J, leaving 4 bases unmatched. Sequenced by immunoSEQ multiplex PCR; TCRdb stores in-frame clones only, minus some. The sample holds 150,000 or so clones, 80% to 90% seen once. The data were obtained in a study of lymphopenia after photon versus proton radiotherapy. This clonotype was sampled from a man in his fifties or sixties with gastric cancer. Material: peripheral blood, obtained from a patient treated with photon-based radiotherapy. The chain carries TRBV2 and TRBJ2-1, with TRBD2 matching over 7 bases. The chain's CDR3 is CASSSGTGNEQFF. CDR3 bases: TGTGCCAGCAGTAGCGGGACCGGCAATGAGCAGTTCTTC.